The clone carrying this T cell receptor beta chain has a count of ten or more. Antigen unknown. This specimen comes from a study of T cell responses to AZD1222 COVID-19 vaccine. General study points: An increase in Spike-specific TCR breadth and depth was observed after two AZD1222 doses.

Data came from immunoSEQ multiplex PCR; TCRdb stores just in-frame clones and leaves some out. The profile shows approximately 100,000 clones, about 88% of them singletons. Trimming removed 6 bases from V and 5 bases from J; junction bases left unmatched: 7. Germline CDR1 LNHDA, CDR2 SQIVND (reference sequence). The CDR3 covers 14 residues. The input for sequencing was peripheral blood, taken on day 0 of AZD1222 vaccination. The receptor was isolated from an adult in good health. The V call is TRBV19, the J call TRBJ1-1, with 9 bases aligning to TRBD1. The CDR3 loop is CASRAGTGYTEAFF. DNA of the CDR3: TGTGCCAGTAGAGCCGGGACAGGGTATACTGAAGCTTTCTTT.